Listed below are T cell receptor beta chains from one sample, sequenced in a study of shared clonotypes between healthy human individuals. The table came from immunoSEQ multiplex PCR; TCRdb's copy has only in-frame clones and leaves some out. The table includes some 2.4 million clones, 93% detected once. Sample: naive CD4+ T cells from PBMCs. The receptors stem from a man between 18 and 29 years old in good health. Some clones in this sample may be carry-over from other donors' samples. Each CDR3 is given with its conserved first and last residue. Each record gives: J gene, clone size, V gene, D gene, CDR3 DNA, CDR3 protein. D genes are given only for firm matches. Rows give clone size only sometimes, using once, few, many, or a class for an expanded clone.

j_gene: TRBJ1-1
abundance: few
v_gene: TRBV5-1
d_gene: -
CDR3nt: TGCGCCAGCAGCTTGGATGGGGCGAACACTGAAGCTTTCTTT
CDR3aa: CASSLDGANTEAFF

j_gene: TRBJ2-1
abundance: -
v_gene: TRBV6-5
d_gene: -
CDR3nt: TGTGCCAGCAGGTACAGACTACCTAGCTCCTACAATGAGCAGTTCTTC
CDR3aa: CASRYRLPSSYNEQFF

j_gene: TRBJ1-2
abundance: few
v_gene: TRBV27
d_gene: -
CDR3nt: TGTGCCAGCAGTTTAAGCGGCAGGGCAGAAGGACCCAACTATGGCTACACCTTC
CDR3aa: CASSLSGRAEGPNYGYTF

j_gene: TRBJ1-1
abundance: -
v_gene: TRBV6-1
d_gene: TRBD1
CDR3nt: TGTGCCAGCAGTGTAATACAGGGGGCTTACACTGAAGCTTTCTTT
CDR3aa: CASSVIQGAYTEAFF

j_gene: TRBJ2-7
abundance: -
v_gene: TRBV7-9
d_gene: -
CDR3nt: TGTGCCAGCAGCTTAGGGGGTCAGGGCCACTACGAGCAGTACTTC
CDR3aa: CASSLGGQGHYEQYF

j_gene: TRBJ2-6
abundance: -
v_gene: TRBV5-6
d_gene: -
CDR3nt: TGTGCCAGCAGCCCGGGACACCTCAAGGGGGCTGGGGCCAACGTCCTGACTTTC
CDR3aa: CASSPGHLKGAGANVLTF

j_gene: TRBJ2-1
abundance: -
v_gene: TRBV4-1
d_gene: TRBD2
CDR3nt: TGCGCCAGCAGCCAAGAAGCGGCGGGAGCCTACAATGAGCAGTTCTTC
CDR3aa: CASSQEAAGAYNEQFF

j_gene: TRBJ2-4
abundance: -
v_gene: TRBV7-9
d_gene: TRBD2
CDR3nt: TGTGCCAGCAGCTTGATACCCGGGACTAGCGACCTAGCCAAAAACATTCAGTACTTC
CDR3aa: CASSLIPGTSDLAKNIQYF

j_gene: TRBJ2-3
abundance: -
v_gene: TRBV30
d_gene: TRBD2
CDR3nt: TGTGCCTGGAGCCATAGCGGGAGTCGGGCAGATACGCAGTATTTT
CDR3aa: CAWSHSGSRADTQYF

j_gene: TRBJ2-5
abundance: -
v_gene: TRBV4-3
d_gene: TRBD1
CDR3nt: TGCGCCAGCAGCCAGGAGACAGGGTTCCAAGAGACCCAGTACTTC
CDR3aa: CASSQETGFQETQYF

j_gene: TRBJ2-3
abundance: once
v_gene: TRBV6-1
d_gene: -
CDR3nt: TGTGCCAGCAGTGAACCTCCCCGATCAGATACGCAGTATTTT
CDR3aa: CASSEPPRSDTQYF

j_gene: TRBJ2-1
abundance: -
v_gene: TRBV7-9
d_gene: TRBD1
CDR3nt: TGTGCCAGCAGCTTAAGTAGGGACAGGGTGTACAATGAGCAGTTCTTC
CDR3aa: CASSLSRDRVYNEQFF

j_gene: TRBJ2-7
abundance: -
v_gene: TRBV19
d_gene: TRBD2
CDR3nt: TGTGCCAGTAGTATGGGAGCGGGAGTCCCCGAGCAGTACTTC
CDR3aa: CASSMGAGVPEQYF

j_gene: TRBJ1-2
abundance: -
v_gene: TRBV5-1
d_gene: -
CDR3nt: TGCGCCAGCAGCTTGGGGACGTCGCCCGACTATGGCTACACCTTC
CDR3aa: CASSLGTSPDYGYTF

j_gene: TRBJ2-2
abundance: -
v_gene: TRBV5-4
d_gene: TRBD2
CDR3nt: TGTGCCAGCAGCACCAGCGGGACTAACACCGGGGAGCTGTTTTTT
CDR3aa: CASSTSGTNTGELFF

j_gene: TRBJ1-1
abundance: -
v_gene: TRBV2
d_gene: -
CDR3nt: TGTGCCAGCATGTTAGGAATGAACACTGAAGCTTTCTTT
CDR3aa: CASMLGMNTEAFF

j_gene: TRBJ2-1
abundance: -
v_gene: TRBV7-2
d_gene: -
CDR3nt: TGTGCCAGCAGCTTGGGGCCGAGCTCCTACAATGAGCAGTTCTTC
CDR3aa: CASSLGPSSYNEQFF

j_gene: TRBJ1-2
abundance: -
v_gene: TRBV27
d_gene: TRBD1
CDR3nt: TGTGCCAGCAGTTTATCGCAGGGGGAATATGGCTACACCTTC
CDR3aa: CASSLSQGEYGYTF

j_gene: TRBJ2-7
abundance: -
v_gene: TRBV29-1
d_gene: -
CDR3nt: TGCAGCGTTGATGGCAGGGAATCGTCCTACGAGCAGTACTTC
CDR3aa: CSVDGRESSYEQYF

j_gene: TRBJ2-3
abundance: -
v_gene: TRBV6-6
d_gene: -
CDR3nt: TGTGCCAGCGGCCCAACCGGGACATCCACAGATACGCAGTATTTT
CDR3aa: CASGPTGTSTDTQYF

j_gene: TRBJ2-5
abundance: -
v_gene: TRBV5-6
d_gene: -
CDR3nt: TGTGCCAGCAGCTTGGAGGGTGGGCTCGGGACCCAGTACTTC
CDR3aa: CASSLEGGLGTQYF